What follows describes a single T cell receptor beta chain. TCRdb keeps only in-frame clones here, not all; method: immunoSEQ multiplex PCR. The repertoire has around 190,000 clones, roughly 82% of them found once; the top ten carry around 7.8%. This CDR3 region has 14 residues. V trimming: 4 bases; J trimming: 10 bases; junction bases outside the gene matches: 7. Germline V lookup: CDR1 LNHDA, CDR2 SQIVND (reference sequence). The sample comes from a study of blood T cell repertoires in COVID-19. In the study overall: The origin of the acute and convalescent COVID-19 samples was the United States, Italy and Spain. PBMCs, B-cell-depleted T cells, or T cells were the source of the cDNA or gDNA that made up the material.

The sequenced material came from peripheral blood. The V call is TRBV19, the J call TRBJ1-4; 9 bases line up with TRBD1. This receptor was identified in a woman between 55 and 75 years old with COVID-19, enrolled during active disease. CDR3 coding DNA: TGTGCCAGTAGTACACAGGGGGCCGTCGGAAAACTGTTTTTT. Translating it yields CASSTQGAVGKLFF. Based on the CDR3 plus reference TRBV19 and TRBJ1-4, the full variable domain is DGGITQSPKYLFRKEGQNVTLSCEQNLNHDAMYWYRQDPGQGLRLIYYSQIVNDFQKGDIAEGYSVSREKKESFPLTVTSAQKNPTAFYLCASSTQGAVGKLFFGSGTQLSVL.